Shown below are 17 T cell receptor beta chains from a single sample sequenced in a study of T cell clonotyping in hematopoietic cell transplantation. The repertoire was sequenced with immunoSEQ multiplex PCR; TCRdb's copy has only in-frame clones and lacks some. The sample consists of fewer than 20,000 clones, roughly 83% of them appearing once. The sample's time point: recipient sample about 28 days before transplant, after cytoreduction. Sequenced here: peripheral blood mononuclear cells, sampled before stem cell transplant. All receptors derive from a man aged 45 to 65 with acute myeloid leukemia. Some clones in this sample may be carry-over from other donors' samples.

V gene TRBV18 combines with J gene TRBJ1-2, with TRBD1 matching 9 bases. Trimming removed 2 bases from V and 9 bases from J; junction bases left unmatched: 10. Germline V gene sequence: CDR1 KGHSH, CDR2 LQKENI. This CDR3 is 15 amino acids long. This CDR3 reads CASSPSTGQGKRYTF. DNA of the CDR3: TGTGCCAGCTCACCATCAACGGGACAGGGTAAACGCTACACCTTC.

The chain combines TRBV29-1 with TRBJ1-2; TRBD1 might be the D (5 bases). The ends were cut back, 7 bases at V and 2 bases at J, with 14 bases in the middle. There are 13 residues in the CDR3. Looked up from germline, CDR1 is SQVTM and CDR2 is ANQGSEA. The CDR3 region is CSASVRQNYGYTF. The CDR3 DNA reads as TGCAGCGCAAGCGTAAGACAGAACTATGGCTACACCTTC. The full variable domain, its missing parts supplied by reference TRBV29-1 and TRBJ1-2, is SAVISQKPSRDICQRGTSLTIQCQVDSQVTMMFWYRQQPGQSLTLIATANQGSEATYESGFVIDKFPISRPNLTFSTLTVSNMSPEDSSIYLCSASVRQNYGYTFGSGTRLTVV.

This clone has only one observation. The chain combines TRBV6-1 with TRBJ2-1; 12 bases match TRBD2. The germline gives CDR1 MNHNS, CDR2 SASEGT. The CDR3 runs 22 residues. V dropped 2 bases and J dropped 0; count of bases not matched to a gene: 17. DNA of the CDR3: TGTGCCAGCAGTGAACGTGGGGGCGTTTGGACTAGCGGGGTAGACTCCTACAATGAGCAGTTCTTC. Its translation is CASSERGGVWTSGVDSYNEQFF.

This chain joins TRBV19 and TRBJ2-1, with D perhaps TRBD1 (5 bases). CDR1 LNHDA and CDR2 SQIVND come from the germline V gene (reference sequence). The V and J ends lost 6 bases and 5 bases respectively, with 17 bases between them. The CDR3 is made up of 15 amino acids. Here the CDR3 reads CASSLAWGPHNEQFF. CDR3 sequence (DNA): TGTGCCAGTAGCTTGGCCTGGGGCCCCCACAATGAGCAGTTCTTC.

The genes are TRBV9 and TRBJ1-2, with D possibly TRBD1 on 6 matching bases. The CDR3 sequence is 15 residues long. Trimming pared 4 bases from V and 2 bases from J, leaving 15 bases between. Per the germline V gene, CDR1 is SGDLS and CDR2 is YYNGEE. CDR3 coding DNA: TGTGCCAGCAGCCGGGCTTTGGGGGGCAACTATGGCTACACCTTC. It codes for CASSRALGGNYGYTF.

The chain recombines TRBV19 with TRBJ1-1; a weak D match, TRBD1 (6 bases). CDR3 size: 14 residues. Trimming took 3 bases from V and 6 from J, leaving 14 bases between them. CDR1 is LNHDA, CDR2 SQIVND, per germline (reference sequence). The CDR3 reads CASSIGYREAEAFF. Here the CDR3 DNA reads TGTGCCAGTAGTATCGGGTACAGGGAGGCTGAAGCTTTCTTT.

V gene TRBV2 combines with J gene TRBJ2-2; D ambiguous. The CDR3 is made up of 14 amino acids. CDR1 and CDR2 from the germline V gene are SNHLY and FYNNEI. V was cut by 5 bases and J by 0 bases, with 7 bases left in between. CDR3 nucleotides: TGTGCCAGCAGTCTGACACCGAACACCGGGGAGCTGTTTTTT. Translated: CASSLTPNTGELFF.

The chain links TRBV6-5 to TRBJ1-5, with D unresolved. CDR3 length: 13 amino acids. V dropped 6 bases and J dropped 6 bases, with 12 bases sitting between them. The V gene's germline CDR1 is MNHEY and CDR2 SVGAGI. The CDR3 reads CASRVGLRQPQHF. CDR3 DNA sequence: TGTGCCAGCAGGGTGGGGTTACGTCAGCCCCAGCATTTT.

The chain has TRBV11-3 and TRBJ2-7; TRBD1 is a possible D gene (6 bases). Per germline, CDR1 SGHNT and CDR2 YENEEA. V was cut by 4 bases and J by 0 bases, with 10 bases left in between. CDR3 length equals 14 residues. CDR3 coding DNA: TGTGCCAGCAGCTCCTCGACAGGCTCCTACGAGCAGTACTTC. Translated, it gives CASSSSTGSYEQYF.

The chain is built from TRBV9 and TRBJ2-1; D possibly matches TRBD1 or TRBD2 (5 bases each). The ends were cut back, 3 bases at V and 6 bases at J, with 16 bases in the middle. CDR3 length: 15 amino acids. CDR1 is SGDLS and CDR2 is YYNGEE in the germline V gene. The CDR3 DNA reads as TGTGCCAGCAGCGGATCCGGGACCCCCTTCAATGAGCAGTTCTTC. Its protein product is CASSGSGTPFNEQFF.

V gene TRBV7-2 combines with J gene TRBJ1-5, with D unresolved. Germline assignment: CDR1 SGHTA and CDR2 FQGNSA. The V end lost 2 bases, the J end lost 2 bases, and 10 bases lay between the germline ends. The CDR3 extends over 15 amino acids. The CDR3 bases are TGTGCCAGCAGCTTAAGGTGGCAGGGCAATCAGCCCCAGCATTTT. Protein: CASSLRWQGNQPQHF.

The V and J genes are TRBV1 and TRBJ2-7; no check of the table's D call, TRBD2, against the DNA was made. TRBV1 is annotated as a pseudogene. This CDR3 region has 14 residues. CDR3 nucleotides: TGCACCAGCAGCCGGGGACTAGCGGGGGACGAGCAGTACTTC. Translating gives CTSSRGLAGDEQYF.

A word on this clone: At one end, the junction sequence differs from germline, possibly due to a read error. The rearrangement uses TRBV4-3 and TRBJ2-7; 9 bases align to TRBD2. The CDR3 extends over 14 amino acids. The germline V gene has CDR1 LGHNA and CDR2 YSLEER. The CDR3 region has the DNA TGCGCCACCAGCTTAGAGACTAGCGGATACGAGCAGTACTTC. Protein sequence: CATSLETSGYEQYF.

This clone was found once. CDR3 nucleotides: TGTGCCAGCAGCTTTCATAATGAGCAGTTCTTC. This codes for CASSFHNEQFF. The genes are TRBV5-5 and TRBJ2-1, with no clear D. The CDR3 contains 11 residues. V was pared by 2 bases and J by 7 bases, with 4 bases between. The V gene's germline CDR1 is SGHKS and CDR2 YYEKEE (reference sequence).

There are a few counts of this clone. This CDR3 reads CAISDADSTDTQYF. The CDR3 region has the DNA TGTGCCATCAGTGACGCTGATAGCACAGATACGCAGTATTTT. J is TRBJ2-3 and V is TRBV10-3; D unresolved. From germline, CDR1 is ENHRY and CDR2 SYGVKD. V was pared by 3 bases and J by 0 bases, with 7 bases between. The CDR3 loop spans 14 amino acids.

This chain connects TRBV7-8 to TRBJ1-5; tentatively, D is TRBD1 (5 bases). Trimming left V 5 bases short and J 5 bases short, with 25 bases between. Germline assignment: CDR1 SGHVS and CDR2 FQNEAQ. The CDR3 runs to 18 residues. The CDR3 bases are TGTGCCAGCAGCAAAAACCCCGGGACGGCACCTATCCATCAGCCCCAGCATTTT. Its protein is CASSKNPGTAPIHQPQHF.

This chain joins TRBV9 and TRBJ2-2, with TRBD1 identical over 7 bases. V was pared by 3 bases and J by 1 base, with 3 bases of the junction left unmatched. The CDR3 runs 15 residues. Germline loops: CDR1 SGDLS, CDR2 YYNGEE. The CDR3 loop reads CASSAGQLNTGELFF. The CDR3 bases are TGTGCCAGCAGCGCGGGACAGTTGAACACCGGGGAGCTGTTTTTT.